The sequence of this T cell receptor (beta chain) was determined in a study of Ad26.COV2.S vaccination and SARS-CoV-2 variants. Study-level findings and limits: Non-spike TCR breadth did not differ much between vaccine and placebo recipients. Post-vaccination breadth of spike-specific CD8+ and CD4+ T cell responses was reportedly substantial.

Treatment indicated: about 20 received Ad26.COV2.S at low or high dose, single or two shots; several received placebo; per-sample allocation not given. Sampling was done on day 63 after the first vaccine or placebo injection. For this clone: Its antigen is undetermined.

Germline V gene sequence: CDR1 MNHEY, CDR2 SVGAGI. This CDR3 has 13 residues. V was cut by 0 bases and J by 5 bases, with 5 bases left in between. Assay used: immunoSEQ multiplex PCR; TCRdb lists only in-frame clones, some missing. The sample carries about 460,000 clones, around 89% recorded once. This clonotype originated in a person aged 18-60 years who received the Ad26.COV2.S COVID-19 vaccine or a placebo. The specimen was peripheral blood, collected in a trial of Ad26.COV2.S vaccine versus placebo. The chain is built from TRBV6-5 and TRBJ1-5; D gene uncertain. CDR3 sequence reads: CASSYSSDQPQHF. The CDR3, as DNA: TGTGCCAGCAGTTACTCTTCCGATCAGCCCCAGCATTTT.